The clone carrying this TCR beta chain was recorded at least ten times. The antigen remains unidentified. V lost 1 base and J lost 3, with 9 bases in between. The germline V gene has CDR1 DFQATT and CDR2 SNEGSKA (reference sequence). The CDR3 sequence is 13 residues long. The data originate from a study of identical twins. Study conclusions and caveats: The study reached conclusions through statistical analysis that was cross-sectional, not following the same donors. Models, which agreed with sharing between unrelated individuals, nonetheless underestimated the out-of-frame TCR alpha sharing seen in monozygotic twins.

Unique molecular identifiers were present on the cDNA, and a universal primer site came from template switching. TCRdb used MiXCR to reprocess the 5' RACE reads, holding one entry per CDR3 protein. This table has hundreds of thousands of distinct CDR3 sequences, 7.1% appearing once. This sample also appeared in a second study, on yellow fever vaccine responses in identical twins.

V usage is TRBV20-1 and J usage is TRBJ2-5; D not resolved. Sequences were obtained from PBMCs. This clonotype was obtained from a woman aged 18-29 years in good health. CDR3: CSARGQPKETQYF. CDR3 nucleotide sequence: TGCAGTGCTAGAGGGCAGCCCAAAGAGACCCAGTACTTC.